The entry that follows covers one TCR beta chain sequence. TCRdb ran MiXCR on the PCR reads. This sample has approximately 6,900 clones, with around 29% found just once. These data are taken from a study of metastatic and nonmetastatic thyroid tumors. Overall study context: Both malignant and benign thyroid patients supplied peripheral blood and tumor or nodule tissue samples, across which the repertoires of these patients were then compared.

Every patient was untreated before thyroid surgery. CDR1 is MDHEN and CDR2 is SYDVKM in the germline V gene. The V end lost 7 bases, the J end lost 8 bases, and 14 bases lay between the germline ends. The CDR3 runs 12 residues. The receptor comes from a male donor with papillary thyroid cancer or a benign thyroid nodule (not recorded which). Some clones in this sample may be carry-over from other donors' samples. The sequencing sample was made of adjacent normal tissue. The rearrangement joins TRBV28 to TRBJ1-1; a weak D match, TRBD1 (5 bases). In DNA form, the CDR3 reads TGTGCCAGCACCATGGACATTCGGGAAGCTTTCTTT. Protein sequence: CASTMDIREAFF.